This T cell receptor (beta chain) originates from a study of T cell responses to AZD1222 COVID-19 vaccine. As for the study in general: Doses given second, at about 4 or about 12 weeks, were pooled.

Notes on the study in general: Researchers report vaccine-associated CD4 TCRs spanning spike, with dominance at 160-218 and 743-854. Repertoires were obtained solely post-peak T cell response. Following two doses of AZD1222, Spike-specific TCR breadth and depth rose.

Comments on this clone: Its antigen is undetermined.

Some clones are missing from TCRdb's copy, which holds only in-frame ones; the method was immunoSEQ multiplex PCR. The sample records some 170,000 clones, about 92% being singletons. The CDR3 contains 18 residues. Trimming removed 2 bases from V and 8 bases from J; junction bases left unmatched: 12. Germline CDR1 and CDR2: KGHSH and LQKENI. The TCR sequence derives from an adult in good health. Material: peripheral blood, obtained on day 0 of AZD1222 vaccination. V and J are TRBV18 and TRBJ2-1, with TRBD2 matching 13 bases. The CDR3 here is CASSPRSLTSGGIDEQFF. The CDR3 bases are TGTGCCAGCTCACCAAGGTCATTGACTAGCGGGGGGATAGATGAGCAGTTCTTC.